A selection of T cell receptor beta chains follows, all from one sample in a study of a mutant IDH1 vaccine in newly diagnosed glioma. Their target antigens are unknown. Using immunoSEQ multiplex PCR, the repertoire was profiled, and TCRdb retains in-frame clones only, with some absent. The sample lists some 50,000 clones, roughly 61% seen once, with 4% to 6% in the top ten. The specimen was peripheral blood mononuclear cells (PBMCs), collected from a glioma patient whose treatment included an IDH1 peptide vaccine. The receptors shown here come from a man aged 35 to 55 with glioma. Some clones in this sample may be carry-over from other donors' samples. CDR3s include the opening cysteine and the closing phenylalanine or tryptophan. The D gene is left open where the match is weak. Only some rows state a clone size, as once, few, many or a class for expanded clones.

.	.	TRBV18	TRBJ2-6	TGTGCCAGCTCACCGGGACAAGACTCTGGGGCCAACGTCCTGACTTTC	CASSPGQDSGANVLTF
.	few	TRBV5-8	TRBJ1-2	TGTGCCAGCAGAAGACAGGATTCTAACTATGGCTACACCTTC	CASRRQDSNYGYTF
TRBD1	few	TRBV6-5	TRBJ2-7	TGTGCCAGCAGCACCCCGGGACAGGGTACCTACGAGCAGTACTTC	CASSTPGQGTYEQYF
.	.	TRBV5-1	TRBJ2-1	TGCGCCAGCAGCTTACAGGGAGAGGGATACAATGAGCAGTTCTTC	CASSLQGEGYNEQFF
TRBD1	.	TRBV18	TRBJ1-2	TGTGCCAGCTCACCTGGACAGGTTAACTATGGCTACACCTTC	CASSPGQVNYGYTF
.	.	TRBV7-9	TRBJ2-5	TGTGCCAGCAGCGCCCGAGGCGCCCAAGAGACCCAGTACTTC	CASSARGAQETQYF
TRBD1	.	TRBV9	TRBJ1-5	TGTGCCAGCAGCCAGGGGGTGGGTCGGCAGCCCCAGCATTTT	CASSQGVGRQPQHF
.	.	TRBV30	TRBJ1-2	TGTGCCAGCCGGTCAGGTGTGTATGGCTACACCTTC	CASRSGVYGYTF
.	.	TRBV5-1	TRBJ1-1	TGCGCCAGCAGCTTCCAGGGTCGAACTGAAGCTTTCTTT	CASSFQGRTEAFF
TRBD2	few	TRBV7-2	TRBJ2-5	TGTGCCAGCAGCTTAAGCGGGGGGGCCCGGGAGACCCAGTACTTC	CASSLSGGARETQYF
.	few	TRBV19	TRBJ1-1	TGTGCCAGTAGCACCCCCCGTCTCGGCGCTTTCTTT	CASSTPRLGAFF
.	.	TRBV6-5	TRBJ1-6	TGTGCCAGCGGTCGTAATTCACCCCTCCACTTT	CASGRNSPLHF
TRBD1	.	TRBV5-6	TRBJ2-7	TGTGCCAGCAGCCCGACCGGACAGGGGATCCCCTCCTACGAGCAGTACTTC	CASSPTGQGIPSYEQYF
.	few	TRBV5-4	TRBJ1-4	TGTGCCAGCAGCTTGTGGGGCCCGGGACATGATAATGAAAAACTGTTTTTT	CASSLWGPGHDNEKLFF
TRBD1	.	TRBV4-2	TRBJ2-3	TGTGCCAGCAGCCCCGTCCCGGGACAGGGGGAATACGGCACAGATACGCAGTATTTT	CASSPVPGQGEYGTDTQYF
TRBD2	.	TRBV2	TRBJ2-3	TGTGCCAGCGGGGGGCGGGGACTAGCGGGAGATACGCAGTATTTT	CASGGRGLAGDTQYF
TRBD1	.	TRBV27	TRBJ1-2	TGTGCCAGCAGCCAGACAGGGTCCGGCTACACCTTC	CASSQTGSGYTF
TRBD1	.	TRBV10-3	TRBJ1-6	TGTGCCATCAGCCAGACAGGGGCCGATTCACCCCTCCACTTT	CAISQTGADSPLHF
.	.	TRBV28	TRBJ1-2	TGTGCCAGCAGTTCGACAGGACTTGGCTACACCTTC	CASSSTGLGYTF
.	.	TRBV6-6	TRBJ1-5	TGTGCCAGCAGACTAGAAGGGGACAATCAGCCCCAGCATTTT	CASRLEGDNQPQHF
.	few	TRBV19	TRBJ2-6	TGTGCCAGTAGTCCCTATGGGGCCAACGTCCTGACTTTC	CASSPYGANVLTF
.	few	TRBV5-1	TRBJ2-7	TGCGCCAGCAGCTTGGGGCAGGGTGGTTCCTACGAGCAGTACTTC	CASSLGQGGSYEQYF
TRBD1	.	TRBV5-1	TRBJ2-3	TGCGCCAGCAGCTTGTTTTCCGGGACAGGGGCTACAGATACGCAGTATTTT	CASSLFSGTGATDTQYF
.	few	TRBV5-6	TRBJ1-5	TGTGCCAGCAGCTCCCGCTGGGGGTCAAATCAGCCCCAGCATTTT	CASSSRWGSNQPQHF
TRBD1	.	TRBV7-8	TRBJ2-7	TGTGCCAGCAGCCCAGGACAGGGGATATCCGAGCAGTACTTC	CASSPGQGISEQYF
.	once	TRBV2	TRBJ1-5	TGTGCCAGCAACCGGGACCTCCAGACTGGTCAGCCCCAGCATTTT	CASNRDLQTGQPQHF
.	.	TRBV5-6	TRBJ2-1	TGTGCCAGCAGCTTGTCCAATGAGCAGTTCTTC	CASSLSNEQFF
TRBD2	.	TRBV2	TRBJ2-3	TGTGCCAGCAGTGCCATAATCCTAGCGGGGGGGCAGGAAGATACGCAGTATTTT	CASSAIILAGGQEDTQYF
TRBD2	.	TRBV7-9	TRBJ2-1	TGTGCCAGCAGTTTCGGGGGGGGGTCTTTCGACCCGTCCTACAATGAGCAGTTCTTC	CASSFGGGSFDPSYNEQFF
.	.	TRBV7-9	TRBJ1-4	TGTGCCAGCAGCGGACGGACAGCTGAAAAACTGTTTTTT	CASSGRTAEKLFF
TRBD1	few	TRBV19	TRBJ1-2	TGTGCCAGTACCCAGGGACAGGAAAGCTATGGCTACACCTTC	CASTQGQESYGYTF